This T cell receptor beta chain was observed in a study of T cells in Graves' hyperthyroidism and ophthalmopathy (dated by TCRdb to between 2019 and 2020). About the investigation overall: Peripheral blood was sampled at the time of initial diagnosis, prior to any treatment. The approximately 98 discovery patients were randomly divided into training and test sets at a 7:3 ratio. The paper reports TCR Vbeta CDR3 sequencing of approximately 130 peripheral blood samples: fewer than 50 ophthalmopathy, under 80 hyperthyroidism and about 17 progressor patients. After sampling, hyperthyroidism patients received methimazole starting at 30 mg daily, and ophthalmopathy patients received high-dose intravenous methylprednisolone. An independent validation cohort of around 20 hyperthyroidism patients and approximately 17 patients who later progressed to ophthalmopathy tested prospective prediction of ophthalmopathy. In addition, the study compared T-cell repertoires in thyroid tissue and in blood from 6 or 7 Graves' hyperthyroidism patients. A discovery cohort of about 96 patients, roughly 43 with Graves' ophthalmopathy and approximately 55 with stable Graves' hyperthyroidism, was used to find distinguishing TCR V-J signatures.

This clonotype was recorded many times. What this receptor recognizes is not known. Base qualities are missing; no much larger clone stands one base away. In the ophthalmopathy patients, disease was moderately to severely active, with a Clinical Activity Score of 3 or more, a NOSPECS grade of 4 or more, and a duration of less than 3 months. Exclusion was applied to patients with uncontrolled infections, other autoimmune diseases, pregnancy or lactation. Diagnoses were based on clinical symptoms, serum thyroxine and TRAb, thyroid ultrasound and orbital computed tomography. PBMCs were separated from roughly 9.3 ml of fresh peripheral blood using Ficoll-Paque density gradient centrifugation. Trizol reagent was used to extract total RNA, and RNA quality was then checked on an Agilent 2100 Bioanalyzer. The full study reports these points: A 13 V-J signature model separated ophthalmopathy from stable hyperthyroidism, with around 88% sensitivity and 81.08% specificity in cross-validation and 80%/75% in testing. During validation, the model predicted progression to ophthalmopathy a median of around 6 months ahead of onset, with almost 71% sensitivity and around 72% specificity. Most expanded thyroid clonotypes (frequency above 0.001) were also detected in blood, suggesting blood repertoires may reflect thyroid immune responses. Sample size was not statistically predetermined, and investigators were not blinded to group allocation.

As encoded in the germline V gene, CDR1 is SGHVS while CDR2 is FQNEAQ. The CDR3 holds 17 amino acids from the cysteine to the phenylalanine. Here the CDR3 DNA is all that survives: 51 bases in frame from base 1. V is pared back by 2 bases and J by 9 bases, with 20 bases lying between the germline termini. The TCR beta CDR3 regions were amplified from the RNA transcripts. The TCR CDR3 was subjected to a first round of RT-PCR using the HTBI primer set and the Qiagen OneStep RT-PCR kit. A second multiplex PCR round built the libraries, followed by size selection and purification. The libraries were sequenced on an Illumina HiSeq2000 using paired-end 100 bp reads. The paper's processing steps were these. SOAPnuke was used to process the raw data, throwing out any read that contained adapters or uncalled bases, had a mean Phred below 15, or lacked an exact constant-primer or identifier match. COPE v1.2.5 was used to merge the high-quality paired reads, and each unique nucleotide sequence was defined as a clonotype. Clonotypes were aligned to IMGT TRBV, TRBD and TRBJ reference segments using MiTCR v1.1. Only V-J combinations with frequency above 0.0001, covering 98% to 99.2% of repertoires, were analysed. A TCS score was defined as the ratio of F50 (clonal expansion) to E x V (chaos), with BLOSUM62-based TCRdist applied between CDR3 peptides within each V-J. Welch's t-statistics and random forest reduced 514 V-J features to about 12, which were used in a naive Bayes classifier (R e1071). TCRdb trimmed public reads at Q25 via fastp, called clones via MiXCR and kept in-frame beta chains. Entries that share a CDR3 protein sequence are merged under the most common genes and DNA. The authors' filters were not applied to this entry. Present in this sample are approximately 690,000 distinct CDR3 sequences, about 15% of which were seen just once. The top ten constitute roughly an eighth of the sample.

The receptor was derived from a woman in her forties or fifties with Graves' ophthalmopathy. The sample taken for sequencing was blood. The chain was built from TRBV7-8 and TRBJ1-6, with a weak D call of TRBD1 (5 bases match). The DNA sequence is given as TGTGCCAGCAGCTTACCCGCTGGGGGTGGGGTGGGTTCACCCCTCCACTTT. It translates as CASSLPAGGGVGSPLHF.